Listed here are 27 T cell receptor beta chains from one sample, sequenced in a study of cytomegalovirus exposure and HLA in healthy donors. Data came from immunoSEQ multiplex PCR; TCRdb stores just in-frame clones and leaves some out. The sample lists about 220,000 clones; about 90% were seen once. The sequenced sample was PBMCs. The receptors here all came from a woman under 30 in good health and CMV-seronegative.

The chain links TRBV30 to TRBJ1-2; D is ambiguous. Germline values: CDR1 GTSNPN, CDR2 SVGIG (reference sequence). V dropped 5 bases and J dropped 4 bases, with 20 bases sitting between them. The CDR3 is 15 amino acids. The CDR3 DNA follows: TGTGCCTGGTCGTTTCGGGGTAGGAGGCCCTATGGCTACACCTTC. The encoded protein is CAWSFRGRRPYGYTF. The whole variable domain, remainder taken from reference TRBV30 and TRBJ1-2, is SQTIHQWPATLVQPVGSPLSLECTVEGTSNPNLYWYRQAAGRGLQLLFYSVGIGQISSEVPQNLSASRPQDRQFILSSKKLLLSDSGFYLCAWSFRGRRPYGYTFGSGTRLTVV.

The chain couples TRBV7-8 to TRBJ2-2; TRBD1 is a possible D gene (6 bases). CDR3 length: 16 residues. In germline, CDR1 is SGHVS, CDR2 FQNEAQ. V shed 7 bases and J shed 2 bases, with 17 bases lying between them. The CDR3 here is CASTPRTAPNTGELFF. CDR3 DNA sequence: TGTGCCAGCACCCCCCGGACAGCCCCAAACACCGGGGAGCTGTTTTTT.

The chain's CDR3 is CASSLEGRVGELFF. As DNA, the CDR3 is TGCGCCAGCAGCTTGGAAGGGAGGGTCGGGGAGCTGTTTTTT. The rearrangement links TRBV5-1 to TRBJ2-2, with 7 bases that match TRBD2. The trim removed 0 bases at V and 7 bases at J, leaving 3 bases unmatched. CDR1 is SGHRS, CDR2 YFSETQ, per germline. The CDR3 has 14 amino acids.

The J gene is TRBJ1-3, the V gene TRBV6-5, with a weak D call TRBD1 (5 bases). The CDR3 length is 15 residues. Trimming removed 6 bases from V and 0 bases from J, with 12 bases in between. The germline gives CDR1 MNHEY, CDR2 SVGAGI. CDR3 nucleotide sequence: TGTGCCAGCAGGCGGGACGCGGGCTCTGGAAACACCATATATTTT. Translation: CASRRDAGSGNTIYF.

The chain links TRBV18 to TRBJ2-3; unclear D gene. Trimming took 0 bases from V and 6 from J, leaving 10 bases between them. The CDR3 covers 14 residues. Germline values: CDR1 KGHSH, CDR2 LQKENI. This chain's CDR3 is CASSPPAPGDTQYF. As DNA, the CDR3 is TGTGCCAGCTCACCACCCGCTCCGGGTGATACGCAGTATTTT.

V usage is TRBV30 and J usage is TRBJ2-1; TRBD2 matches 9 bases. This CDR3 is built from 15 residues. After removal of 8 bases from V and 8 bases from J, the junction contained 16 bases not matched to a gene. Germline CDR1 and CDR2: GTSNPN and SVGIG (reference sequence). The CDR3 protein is CAGHETSGFTHEQFF. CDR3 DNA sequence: TGTGCCGGACATGAAACTAGCGGGTTTACACATGAGCAGTTCTTC.

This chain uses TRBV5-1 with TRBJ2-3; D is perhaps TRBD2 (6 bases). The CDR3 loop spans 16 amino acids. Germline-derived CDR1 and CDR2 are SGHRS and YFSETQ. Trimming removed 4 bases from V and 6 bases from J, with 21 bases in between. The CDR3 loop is CASSPGWGPGDDTQYF. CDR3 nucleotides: TGCGCCAGCAGCCCGGGTTGGGGTCCGGGGGATGATACGCAGTATTTT.

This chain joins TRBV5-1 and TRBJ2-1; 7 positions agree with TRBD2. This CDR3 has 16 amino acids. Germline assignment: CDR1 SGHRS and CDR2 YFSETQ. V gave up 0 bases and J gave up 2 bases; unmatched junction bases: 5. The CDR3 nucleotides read TGCGCCAGCAGCTTGGTCGAACGGGGGGCCTACAATGAGCAGTTCTTC. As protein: CASSLVERGAYNEQFF.

The CDR3 reads CASSESGGSGANVLTF. In DNA, the CDR3 is TGTGCCAGCAGTGAATCCGGGGGTTCTGGGGCCAACGTCCTGACTTTC. J is TRBJ2-6 and V is TRBV25-1; D perhaps matches TRBD2 (6 bases). The germline V gene has CDR1 MGHDK and CDR2 SYGVNS. CDR3 size: 16 residues. Trimming pared 1 base from V and 1 base from J, leaving 8 bases between.

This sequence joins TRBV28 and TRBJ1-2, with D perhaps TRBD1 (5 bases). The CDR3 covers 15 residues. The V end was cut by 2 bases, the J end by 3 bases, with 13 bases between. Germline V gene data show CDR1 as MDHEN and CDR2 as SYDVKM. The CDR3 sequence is CASSLIGQPYYGYTF. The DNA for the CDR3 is TGTGCCAGCAGTTTAATCGGACAACCGTACTATGGCTACACCTTC.

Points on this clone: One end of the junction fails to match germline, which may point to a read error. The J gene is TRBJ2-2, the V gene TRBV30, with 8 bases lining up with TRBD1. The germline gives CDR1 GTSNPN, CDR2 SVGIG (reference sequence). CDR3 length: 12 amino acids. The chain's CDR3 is CWGTGGTGELFF. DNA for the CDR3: TGCTGGGGGACAGGTGGGACCGGGGAGCTGTTTTTT.

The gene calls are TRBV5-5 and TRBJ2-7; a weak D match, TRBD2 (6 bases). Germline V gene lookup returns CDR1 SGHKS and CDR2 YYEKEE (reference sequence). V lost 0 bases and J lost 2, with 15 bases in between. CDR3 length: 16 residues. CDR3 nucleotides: TGTGCCAGCAGCTTGGAAACTTCGGGAGTACCCTACGAGCAGTACTTC. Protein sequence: CASSLETSGVPYEQYF.

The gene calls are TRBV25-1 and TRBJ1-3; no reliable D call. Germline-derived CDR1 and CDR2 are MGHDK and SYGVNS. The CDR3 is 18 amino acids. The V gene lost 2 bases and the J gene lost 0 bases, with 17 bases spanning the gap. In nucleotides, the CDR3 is TGTGCCAGCAGTGAAGTCGGTGGGCGAGGGAGCTCTGGAAACACCATATATTTT. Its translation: CASSEVGGRGSSGNTIYF.

The CDR3 sequence is CASSQYPGGFGELFF. CDR3 DNA: TGCGCCAGCAGCCAATATCCAGGGGGCTTCGGGGAGCTGTTTTTT. The chain has TRBV4-1 and TRBJ2-2; 8 bases map to TRBD1. CDR3 length: 15 amino acids. Germline lookup yields CDR1 MGHRA and CDR2 YSYEKL. V dropped 2 bases and J dropped 7; count of bases not matched to a gene: 6.

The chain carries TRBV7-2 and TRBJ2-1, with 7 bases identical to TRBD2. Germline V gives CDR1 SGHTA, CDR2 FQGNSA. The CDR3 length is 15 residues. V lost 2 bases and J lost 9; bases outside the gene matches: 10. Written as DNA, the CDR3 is TGTGCCAGCAGCTTATTGGCGGGAGAAATTAGTGAGCAGTTCTTC. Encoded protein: CASSLLAGEISEQFF. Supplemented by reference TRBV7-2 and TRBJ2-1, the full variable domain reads GAGVSQSPSNKVTEKGKDVELRCDPISGHTALYWYRQSLGQGLEFLIYFQGNSAPDKSGLPSDRFSAERTGGSVSTLTIQRTQQEDSAVYLCASSLLAGEISEQFFGPGTRLTVL.

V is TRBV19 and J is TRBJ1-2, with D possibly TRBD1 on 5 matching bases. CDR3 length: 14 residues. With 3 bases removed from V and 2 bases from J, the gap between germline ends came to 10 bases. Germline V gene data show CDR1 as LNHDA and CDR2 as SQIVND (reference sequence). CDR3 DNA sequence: TGTGCCAGTAGTATTGGGGAGGGGAACTATGGCTACACCTTC. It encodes CASSIGEGNYGYTF.

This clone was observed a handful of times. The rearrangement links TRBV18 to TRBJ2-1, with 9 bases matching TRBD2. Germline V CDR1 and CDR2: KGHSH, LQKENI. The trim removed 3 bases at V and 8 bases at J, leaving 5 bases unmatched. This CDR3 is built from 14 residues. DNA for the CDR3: TGTGCCAGCTCACCTAGCGGGAGTGGAGATGAGCAGTTCTTC. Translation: CASSPSGSGDEQFF.

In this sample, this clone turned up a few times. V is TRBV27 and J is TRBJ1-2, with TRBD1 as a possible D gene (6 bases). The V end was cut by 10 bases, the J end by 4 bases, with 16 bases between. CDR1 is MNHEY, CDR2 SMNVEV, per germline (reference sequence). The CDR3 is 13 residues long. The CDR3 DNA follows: TGTGCCACCCACAGGCAGGGGCGCTATGGCTACACCTTC. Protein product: CATHRQGRYGYTF.

As DNA, the CDR3 is TGTGCCAGCAGGACTGGACAGGGTGTGAGTGAAAAACTGTTTTTT. It codes for CASRTGQGVSEKLFF. V gene TRBV6-1 combines with J gene TRBJ1-4, with 8 bases that match TRBD1. Germline values: CDR1 MNHNS, CDR2 SASEGT. The CDR3 covers 15 residues. V was clipped by 6 bases and J by 7 bases; unmatched bases: 10.

CDR3 amino acids: CASSLSVQARETQYF. The CDR3, as DNA: TGCGCCAGCAGTCTTAGCGTGCAAGCCAGGGAGACCCAGTACTTC. The gene calls are TRBV23-1 and TRBJ2-5, with D possibly being TRBD2 (5 bases). TRBV23-1 is recorded as an ORF, its role being uncertain. This CDR3 region has 15 residues. V dropped 4 bases and J dropped 5 bases, with 17 bases sitting between them.

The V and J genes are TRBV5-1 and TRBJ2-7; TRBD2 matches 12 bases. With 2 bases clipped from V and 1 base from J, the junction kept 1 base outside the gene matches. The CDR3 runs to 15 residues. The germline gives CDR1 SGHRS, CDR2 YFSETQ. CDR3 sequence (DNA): TGCGCCAGCAGCTTTGGACTAGCGGGGTCCTACGAGCAGTACTTC. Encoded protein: CASSFGLAGSYEQYF.

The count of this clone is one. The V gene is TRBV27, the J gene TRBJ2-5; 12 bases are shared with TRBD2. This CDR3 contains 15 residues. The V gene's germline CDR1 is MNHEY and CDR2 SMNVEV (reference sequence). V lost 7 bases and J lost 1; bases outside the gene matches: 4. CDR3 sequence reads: CASKILAGGQETQYF. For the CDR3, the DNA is TGTGCCAGCAAGATACTAGCGGGAGGCCAAGAGACCCAGTACTTC.

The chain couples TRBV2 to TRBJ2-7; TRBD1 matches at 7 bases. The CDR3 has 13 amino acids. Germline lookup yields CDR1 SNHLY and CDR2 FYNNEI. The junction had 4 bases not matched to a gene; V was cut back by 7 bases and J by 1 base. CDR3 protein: CASNGGQSYEQYF. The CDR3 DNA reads TGTGCCAGCAATGGGGGACAGTCCTACGAGCAGTACTTC.

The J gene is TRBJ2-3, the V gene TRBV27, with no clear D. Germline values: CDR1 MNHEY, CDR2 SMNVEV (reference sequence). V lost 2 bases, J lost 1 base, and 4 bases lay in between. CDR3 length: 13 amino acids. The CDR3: CASSLRGTDTQYF. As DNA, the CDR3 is TGTGCCAGCAGTTTACGGGGCACAGATACGCAGTATTTT.

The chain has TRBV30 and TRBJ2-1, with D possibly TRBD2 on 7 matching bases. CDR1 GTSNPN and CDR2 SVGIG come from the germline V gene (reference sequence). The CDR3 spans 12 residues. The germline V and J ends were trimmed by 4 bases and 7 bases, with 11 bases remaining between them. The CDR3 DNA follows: TGTGCCTGGATGGAGGGGGGGAATGAGCAGTTCTTC. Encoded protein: CAWMEGGNEQFF.

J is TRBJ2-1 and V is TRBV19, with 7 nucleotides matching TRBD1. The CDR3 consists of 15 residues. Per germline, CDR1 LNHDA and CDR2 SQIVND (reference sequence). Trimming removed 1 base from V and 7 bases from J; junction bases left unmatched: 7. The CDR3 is CASSIVRGHLNEQFF. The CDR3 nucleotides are TGTGCCAGTAGTATAGTGAGGGGGCATTTGAATGAGCAGTTCTTC.

In DNA, the CDR3 is TGTGCCAGCAGCAAAGGCCCCCGGGGAAGATCCTACGAGCAGTACTTC. It codes for CASSKGPRGRSYEQYF. J is TRBJ2-7 and V is TRBV21-1; TRBD2 reflects the table's D call only, with no check against the DNA. TRBV21-1 represents a pseudogene. The CDR3 consists of 16 residues.